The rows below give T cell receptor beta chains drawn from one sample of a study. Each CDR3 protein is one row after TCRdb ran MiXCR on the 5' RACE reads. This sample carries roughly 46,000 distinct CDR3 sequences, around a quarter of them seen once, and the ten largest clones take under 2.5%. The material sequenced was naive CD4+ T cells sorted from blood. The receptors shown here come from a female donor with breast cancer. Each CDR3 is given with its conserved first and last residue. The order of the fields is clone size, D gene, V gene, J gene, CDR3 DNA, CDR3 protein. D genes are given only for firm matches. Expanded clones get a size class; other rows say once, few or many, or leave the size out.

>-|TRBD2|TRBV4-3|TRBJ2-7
TGCGCCAGCAGCCACGTGCCCTCGGGGTGGACTAGTTACGAGCAGTACTTC
CASSHVPSGWTSYEQYF
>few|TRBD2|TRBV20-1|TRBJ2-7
TGCAGTGCGCGGACTAGCGGGGCTTACGAGCAGTACTTC
CSARTSGAYEQYF
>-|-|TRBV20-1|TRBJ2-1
TGCAGTGCCCTCCGGGACCTCAATGAGCAGTTCTTC
CSALRDLNEQFF
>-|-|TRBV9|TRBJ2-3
TGTGCCAGCAGCCCCCCCACGGGCACAGATACGCAGTATTTT
CASSPPTGTDTQYF
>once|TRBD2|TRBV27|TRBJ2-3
TGTGCCGCCCAGACTAGCGCCTCTGACACAGATACGCAGTATTTT
CAAQTSASDTDTQYF
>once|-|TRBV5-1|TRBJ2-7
TGCCCCAGCAGCTCGGACAAGGGTTACGAGCAGTACTTC
CPSSSDKGYEQYF
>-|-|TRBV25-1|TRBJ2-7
TGTGCCAGCGGGGGAAGGGACTCCTACGAGCGGTACTTC
CASGGRDSYERYF
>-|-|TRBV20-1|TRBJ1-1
TGCAGTGCTTCATACGCTTCACAGGGAGGAGGCACTGAAGCTTTCTTT
CSASYASQGGGTEAFF
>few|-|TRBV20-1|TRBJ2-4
TGCAGTGCTAGTGTCTCCAACATTCAGTACTTC
CSASVSNIQYF
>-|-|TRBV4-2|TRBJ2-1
TGTGCCAGCAGCCAGGAAAGGCGGGCTGGGCTCCCTGAGCAGTTCTTC
CASSQERRAGLPEQFF
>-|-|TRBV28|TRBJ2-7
TGTGCCAGCAGTTCCTCCCGGGACGGGCTCTACGAGCAGTACTTC
CASSSSRDGLYEQYF
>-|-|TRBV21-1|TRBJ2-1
TGTGCCAGCAGCCCGCAGGGGCCCTCCTACAATGAGCAGTTCTTC
CASSPQGPSYNEQFF
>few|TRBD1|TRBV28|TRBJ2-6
TGTGCCAGCTCGACAGGGGCTGGGGCCAACGTCCTGACTTTC
CASSTGAGANVLTF
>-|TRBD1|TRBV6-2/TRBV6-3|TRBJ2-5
TGTGCCAGCAGACCCGGGACAGGGGGCGGCGAGACCCAGTACTTC
CASRPGTGGGETQYF
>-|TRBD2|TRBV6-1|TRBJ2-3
TGTACCAGCAGTCCAGGACTAGCGGCTAGCACAGATACGCAGTATTTT
CTSSPGLAASTDTQYF
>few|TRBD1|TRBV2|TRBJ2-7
TGTGCCAGCAGTGAGTACAGGGGCTACGAGCAGTACTTC
CASSEYRGYEQYF
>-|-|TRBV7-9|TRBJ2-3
TGTGCCAGCAGCTTACACGGGCAGGATACGCAGTATTTT
CASSLHGQDTQYF
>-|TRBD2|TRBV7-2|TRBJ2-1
TGTGCCAGCAGCCAGAGCGGGAACTTATACAATGAGCAGTTCTTC
CASSQSGNLYNEQFF
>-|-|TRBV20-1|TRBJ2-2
TGCAGTGCTAGGCGTGGAGCGAACACCGGGGAGCTGTTTTTT
CSARRGANTGELFF
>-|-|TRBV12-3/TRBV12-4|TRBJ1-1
TGTGCCAGCACCCAGGCCAGGGGCACTGAAGCTTTCTTT
CASTQARGTEAFF
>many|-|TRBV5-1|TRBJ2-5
TGCGCCAGCAGCTTGTTATCAGACCAAGAGACCCAGTACTTC
CASSLLSDQETQYF
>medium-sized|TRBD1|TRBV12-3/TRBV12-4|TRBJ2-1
TGTGCCAGCAGACCCGGGACAGGGGGCAATGAGCAGTTCTTC
CASRPGTGGNEQFF
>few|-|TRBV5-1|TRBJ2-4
TGCGCCAGCAGCTGGAGAGATGGGGCGGCCCAAAACATTCAGTACTTC
CASSWRDGAAQNIQYF
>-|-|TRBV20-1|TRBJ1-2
TGCAGTGCTAGAGTCCAAGCTAACTATGGCTACACCTTC
CSARVQANYGYTF
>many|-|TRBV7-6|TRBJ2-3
TGTGCCAGCAGCTTACAAACAGGGTCAGATACGCAGTATTTT
CASSLQTGSDTQYF
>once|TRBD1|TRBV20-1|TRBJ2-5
TGCAGTGCGCCAACCAGGACAGGGGGTGGAGAGACCCAGTACTTC
CSAPTRTGGGETQYF
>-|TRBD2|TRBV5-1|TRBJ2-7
TGCGCCAGCAGCCCTTCCAGCCAGCGGGAGGAGCAGTACTTC
CASSPSSQREEQYF
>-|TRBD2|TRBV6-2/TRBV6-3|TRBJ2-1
TGTGCCAGCACTCGCGGGAGTTTAACTGAGCAGTTCTTC
CASTRGSLTEQFF
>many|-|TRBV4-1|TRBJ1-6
TGCGCCAGCAGCCAAGAACCTCCCACAGGGACCAATTCACCCCTCCACTTT
CASSQEPPTGTNSPLHF
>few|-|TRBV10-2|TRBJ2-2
TGCGCCAGCCTGAGGCAGGAGAACACCGGGGAGCTGTTTTTT
CASLRQENTGELFF
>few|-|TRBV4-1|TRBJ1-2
TGCGCCAGCAGCCAAGATGGCTCACTGGTCTATGGCTACACCTTC
CASSQDGSLVYGYTF
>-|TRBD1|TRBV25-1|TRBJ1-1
TGTGCCAGCCGCACGGACAGGGAAGCTTTCTTT
CASRTDREAFF
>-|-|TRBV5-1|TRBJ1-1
TGCGCCAGCAGCTTGGCCCCGGGAGACACTGAAGCTTTCTTT
CASSLAPGDTEAFF
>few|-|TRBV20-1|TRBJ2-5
TGCAGTGCTCGACTGTTACAAGAGACCCAGTACTTC
CSARLLQETQYF